This T cell receptor (beta chain) was profiled in a study of blood T cell repertoires in COVID-19. CDR1 and CDR2 from the germline V gene are KGHDR and SFDVKD. The CDR3 runs to 14 residues. Between the trimmed V and J ends, which lost 2 bases and 1 base, there was a span of 7 bases. In the original processing: Reference gene primer amplification gave estimated nucleated cell counts. TCRdb's table, derived via immunoSEQ multiplex PCR, lists solely in-frame clones and lacks some. The V and J calls and clone size come from that table; D and trimming were worked out from the DNA. This sample has roughly 360,000 clones, with roughly 90% found just once.

The V gene is TRBV24-1, the J gene TRBJ1-1; no reliable D call. The source of this sequence is a woman younger than 45 with acute COVID-19. Sequencing was performed on PBMCs or T cells enriched from blood (not recorded which). CDR3 in amino acids: CATSDSHGNTEAFF. In DNA form, the CDR3 reads TGTGCCACCAGTGATTCCCACGGGAACACTGAAGCTTTCTTT.